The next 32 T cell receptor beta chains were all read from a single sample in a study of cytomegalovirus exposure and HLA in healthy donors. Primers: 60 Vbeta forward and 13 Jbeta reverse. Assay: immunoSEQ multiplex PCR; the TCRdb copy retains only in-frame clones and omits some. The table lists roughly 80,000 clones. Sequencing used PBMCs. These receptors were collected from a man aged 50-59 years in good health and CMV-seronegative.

In nucleotides, the CDR3 is TGTGCCAGCAGTACCCGACAGGGAAATCAGCCCCAGCATTTT. This gives the protein CASSTRQGNQPQHF. The chain uses TRBV6-5 and TRBJ1-5, with 7 nucleotides matching TRBD1. The CDR3 totals 14 residues. The J segment lost 4 bases and the V segment lost 5 bases, leaving 5 bases of the junction unmatched. Germline V gives CDR1 MNHEY, CDR2 SVGAGI.

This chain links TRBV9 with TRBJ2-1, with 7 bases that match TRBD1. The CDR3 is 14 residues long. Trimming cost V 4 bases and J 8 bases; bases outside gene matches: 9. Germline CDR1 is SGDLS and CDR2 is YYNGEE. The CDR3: CASSSDRELDEQFF. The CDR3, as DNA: TGTGCCAGCAGCTCCGACAGGGAATTGGATGAGCAGTTCTTC.

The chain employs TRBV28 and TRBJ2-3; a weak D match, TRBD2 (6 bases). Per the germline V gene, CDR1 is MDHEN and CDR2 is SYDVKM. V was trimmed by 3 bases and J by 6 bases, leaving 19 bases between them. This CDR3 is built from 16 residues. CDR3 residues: CASSFNPGDSWDTQYF. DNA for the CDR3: TGTGCCAGCAGTTTCAATCCGGGGGATTCGTGGGATACGCAGTATTTT.

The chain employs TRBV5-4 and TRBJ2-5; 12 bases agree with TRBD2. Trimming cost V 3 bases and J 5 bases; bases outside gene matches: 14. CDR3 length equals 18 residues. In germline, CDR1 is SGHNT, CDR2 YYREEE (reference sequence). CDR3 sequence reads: CASSSTKSSGGVGETQYF. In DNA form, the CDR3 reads TGTGCCAGCAGCTCTACAAAATCTAGCGGGGGGGTGGGGGAGACCCAGTACTTC.

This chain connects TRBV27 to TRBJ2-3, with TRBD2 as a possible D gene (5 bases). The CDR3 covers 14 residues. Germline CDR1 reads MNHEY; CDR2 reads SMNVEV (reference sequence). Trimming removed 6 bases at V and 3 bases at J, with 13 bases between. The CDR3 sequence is CASRETRLTDTQYF. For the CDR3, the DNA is TGTGCCAGCAGAGAAACTAGATTGACAGATACGCAGTATTTT.

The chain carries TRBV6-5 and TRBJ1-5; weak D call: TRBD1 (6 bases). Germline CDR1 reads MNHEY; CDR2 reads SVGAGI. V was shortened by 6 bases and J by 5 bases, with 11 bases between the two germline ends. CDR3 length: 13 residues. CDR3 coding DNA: TGTGCCAGCAGCCGAGGGGGGGATCAGCCCCAGCATTTT. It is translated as CASSRGGDQPQHF.

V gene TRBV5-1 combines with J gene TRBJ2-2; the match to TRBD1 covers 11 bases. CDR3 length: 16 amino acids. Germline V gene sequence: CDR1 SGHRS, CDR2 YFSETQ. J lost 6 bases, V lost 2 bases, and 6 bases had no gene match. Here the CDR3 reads CASSFRGQGAAGELFF. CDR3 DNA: TGCGCCAGCAGCTTTCGCGGACAGGGGGCGGCCGGGGAGCTGTTTTTT. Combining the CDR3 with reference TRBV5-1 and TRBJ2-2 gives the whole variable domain KAGVTQTPRYLIKTRGQQVTLSCSPISGHRSVSWYQQTPGQGLQFLFEYFSETQRNKGNFPGRFSGRQFSNSRSEMNVSTLELGDSALYLCASSFRGQGAAGELFFGEGSRLTVL.

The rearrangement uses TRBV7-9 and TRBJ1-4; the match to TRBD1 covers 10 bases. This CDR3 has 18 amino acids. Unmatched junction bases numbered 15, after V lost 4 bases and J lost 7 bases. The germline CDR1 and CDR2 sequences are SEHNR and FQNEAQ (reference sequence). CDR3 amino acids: CASSSIRPGTGDGEKLFF. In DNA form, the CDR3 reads TGTGCCAGCAGCTCGATTAGACCCGGGACAGGGGACGGTGAAAAACTGTTTTTT.

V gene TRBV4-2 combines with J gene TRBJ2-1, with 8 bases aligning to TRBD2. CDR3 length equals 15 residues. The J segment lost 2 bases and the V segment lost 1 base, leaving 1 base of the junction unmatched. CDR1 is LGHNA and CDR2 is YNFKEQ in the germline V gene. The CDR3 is CASSQVGGAYNEQFF. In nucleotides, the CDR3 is TGTGCCAGCAGCCAAGTCGGGGGGGCCTACAATGAGCAGTTCTTC.

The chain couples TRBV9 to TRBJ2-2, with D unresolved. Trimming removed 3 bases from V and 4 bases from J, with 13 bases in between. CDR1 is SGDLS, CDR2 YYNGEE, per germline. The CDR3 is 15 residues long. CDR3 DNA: TGTGCCAGCAGCGGGGTTGCAGGTCGCACCGGGGAGCTGTTTTTT. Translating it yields CASSGVAGRTGELFF. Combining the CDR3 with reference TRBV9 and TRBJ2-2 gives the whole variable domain DSGVTQTPKHLITATGQRVTLRCSPRSGDLSVYWYQQSLDQGLQFLIQYYNGEERAKGNILERFSAQQFPDLHSELNLSSLELGDSALYFCASSGVAGRTGELFFGEGSRLTVL.

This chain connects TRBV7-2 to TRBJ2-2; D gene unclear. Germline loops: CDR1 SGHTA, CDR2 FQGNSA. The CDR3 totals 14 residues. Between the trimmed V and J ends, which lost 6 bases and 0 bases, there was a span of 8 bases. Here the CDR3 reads CASRTTANTGELFF. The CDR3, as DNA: TGTGCCAGCAGAACAACCGCGAACACCGGGGAGCTGTTTTTT.

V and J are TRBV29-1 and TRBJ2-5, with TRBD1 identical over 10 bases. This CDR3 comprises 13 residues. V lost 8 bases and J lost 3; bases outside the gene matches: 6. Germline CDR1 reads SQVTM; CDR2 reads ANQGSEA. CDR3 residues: CSLRDRGKETQYF. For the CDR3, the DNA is TGCAGCCTCCGGGACAGGGGAAAAGAGACCCAGTACTTC. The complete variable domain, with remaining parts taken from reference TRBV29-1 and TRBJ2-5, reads SAVISQKPSRDICQRGTSLTIQCQVDSQVTMMFWYRQQPGQSLTLIATANQGSEATYESGFVIDKFPISRPNLTFSTLTVSNMSPEDSSIYLCSLRDRGKETQYFGPGTRLLVL.

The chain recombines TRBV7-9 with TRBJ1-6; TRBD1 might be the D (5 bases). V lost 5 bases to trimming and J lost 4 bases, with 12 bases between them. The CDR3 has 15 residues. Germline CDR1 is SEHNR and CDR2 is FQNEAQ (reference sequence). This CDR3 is CASSIPGLYNSPLHF. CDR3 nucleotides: TGTGCCAGCAGCATACCGGGACTTTATAATTCACCCCTCCACTTT. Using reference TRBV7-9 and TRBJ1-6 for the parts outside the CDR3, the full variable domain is DTGVSQNPRHKITKRGQNVTFRCDPISEHNRLYWYRQTLGQGPEFLTYFQNEAQLEKSRLLSDRFSAERPKGSFSTLEIQRTEQGDSAMYLCASSIPGLYNSPLHFGNGTRLTVT.

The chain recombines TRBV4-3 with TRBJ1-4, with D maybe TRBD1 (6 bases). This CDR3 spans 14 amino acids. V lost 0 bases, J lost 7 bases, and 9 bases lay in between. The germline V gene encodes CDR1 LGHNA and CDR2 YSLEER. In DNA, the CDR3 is TGCGCCAGCAGCCAAGATAGGGGGTTTGAAAAACTGTTTTTT. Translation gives CASSQDRGFEKLFF.

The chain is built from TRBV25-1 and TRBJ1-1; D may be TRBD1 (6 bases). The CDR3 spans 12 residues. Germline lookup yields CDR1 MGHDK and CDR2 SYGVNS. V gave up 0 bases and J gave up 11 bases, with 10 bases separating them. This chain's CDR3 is CASSEYEDRAFF. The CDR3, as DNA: TGTGCCAGCAGTGAATATGAAGACAGGGCTTTCTTT. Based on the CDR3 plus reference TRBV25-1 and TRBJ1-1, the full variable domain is EADIYQTPRYLVIGTGKKITLECSQTMGHDKMYWYQQDPGMELHLIHYSYGVNSTEKGDLSSESTVSRIRTEHFPLTLESARPSHTSQYLCASSEYEDRAFFGQGTRLTVV.

CDR3 protein: CATKPFKYNEQFF. The DNA for the CDR3 is TGTGCCACCAAGCCTTTCAAATACAATGAGCAGTTCTTC. V and J are TRBV6-1 and TRBJ2-1; D gene uncertain. This CDR3 comprises 13 residues. The germline V gene encodes CDR1 MNHNS and CDR2 SASEGT. V was cut by 10 bases and J by 4 bases, with 14 bases left in between.

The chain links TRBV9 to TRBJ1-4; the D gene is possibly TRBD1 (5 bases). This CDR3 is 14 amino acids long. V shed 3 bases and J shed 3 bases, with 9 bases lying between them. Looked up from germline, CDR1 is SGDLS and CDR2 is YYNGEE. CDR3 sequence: CASSGGGANEKLFF. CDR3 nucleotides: TGTGCCAGCAGCGGGGGAGGGGCTAATGAAAAACTGTTTTTT.

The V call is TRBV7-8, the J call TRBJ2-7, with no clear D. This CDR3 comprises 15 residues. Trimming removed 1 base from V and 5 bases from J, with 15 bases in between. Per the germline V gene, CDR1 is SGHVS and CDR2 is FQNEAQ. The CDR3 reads CASSLVSPESHEQYF. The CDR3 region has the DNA TGTGCCAGCAGCTTAGTGTCACCCGAGAGCCACGAGCAGTACTTC.

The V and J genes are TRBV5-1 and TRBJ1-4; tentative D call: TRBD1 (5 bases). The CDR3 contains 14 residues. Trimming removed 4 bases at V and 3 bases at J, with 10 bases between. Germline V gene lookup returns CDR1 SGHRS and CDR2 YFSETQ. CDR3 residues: CASSPGLPNEKLFF. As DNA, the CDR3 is TGCGCCAGCAGCCCAGGGTTACCTAATGAAAAACTGTTTTTT.

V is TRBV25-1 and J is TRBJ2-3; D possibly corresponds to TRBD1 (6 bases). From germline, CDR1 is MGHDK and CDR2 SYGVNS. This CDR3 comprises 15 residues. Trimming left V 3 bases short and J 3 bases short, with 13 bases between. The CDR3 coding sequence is TGTGCCAGCAGTGATATAGGGCAGGGGACAGATACGCAGTATTTT. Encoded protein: CASSDIGQGTDTQYF.

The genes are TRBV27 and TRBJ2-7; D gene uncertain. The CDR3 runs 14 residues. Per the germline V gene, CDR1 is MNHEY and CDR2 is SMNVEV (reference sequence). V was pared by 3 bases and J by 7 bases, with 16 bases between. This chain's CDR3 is CASSLGQTTGEQYF. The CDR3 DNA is TGTGCCAGCAGTTTGGGTCAGACCACGGGTGAGCAGTACTTC.

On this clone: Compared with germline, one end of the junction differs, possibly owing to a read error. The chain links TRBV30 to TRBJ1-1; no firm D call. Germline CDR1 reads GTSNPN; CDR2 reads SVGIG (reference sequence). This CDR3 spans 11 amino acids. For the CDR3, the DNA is TGTGCCTGGAGTTTTAACAGTGAAGCTTTCTTT. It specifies CAWSFNSEAFF.

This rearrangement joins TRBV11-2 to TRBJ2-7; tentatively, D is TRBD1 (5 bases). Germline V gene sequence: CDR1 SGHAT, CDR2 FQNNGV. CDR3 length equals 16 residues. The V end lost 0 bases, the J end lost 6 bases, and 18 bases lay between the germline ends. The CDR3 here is CASSLEGRARLSEQYF. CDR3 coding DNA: TGTGCCAGCAGCTTAGAGGGCAGGGCCCGCCTAAGCGAGCAGTACTTC. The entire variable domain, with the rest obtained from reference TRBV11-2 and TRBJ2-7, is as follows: EAGVAQSPRYKIIEKRQSVAFWCNPISGHATLYWYQQILGQGPKLLIQFQNNGVVDDSQLPKDRFSAERLKGVDSTLKIQPAKLEDSAVYLCASSLEGRARLSEQYFGPGTRLTVT.

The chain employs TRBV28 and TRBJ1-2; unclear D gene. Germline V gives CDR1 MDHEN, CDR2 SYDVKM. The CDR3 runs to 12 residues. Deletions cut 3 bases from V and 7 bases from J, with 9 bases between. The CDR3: CASSFSRRGYTF. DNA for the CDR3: TGTGCCAGCAGTTTCTCCAGGCGTGGCTACACCTTC.

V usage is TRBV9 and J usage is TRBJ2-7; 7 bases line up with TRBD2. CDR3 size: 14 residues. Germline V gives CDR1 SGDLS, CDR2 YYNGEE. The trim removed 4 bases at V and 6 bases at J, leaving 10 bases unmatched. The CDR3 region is CASSPILATGEQYF. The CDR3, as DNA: TGTGCCAGCAGCCCCATACTAGCGACCGGCGAGCAGTACTTC.

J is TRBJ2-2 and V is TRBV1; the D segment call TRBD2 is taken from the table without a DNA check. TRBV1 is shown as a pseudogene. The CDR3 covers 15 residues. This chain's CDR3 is CTSSQEGGADGELFF. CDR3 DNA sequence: TGCACCAGCAGCCAAGAGGGGGGGGCGGACGGGGAGCTGTTTTTT.

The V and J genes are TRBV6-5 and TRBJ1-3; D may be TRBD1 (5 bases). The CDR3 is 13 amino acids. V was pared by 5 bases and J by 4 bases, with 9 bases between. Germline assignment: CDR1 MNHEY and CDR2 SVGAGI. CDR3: CASSDSSGNTIYF. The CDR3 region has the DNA TGTGCCAGCAGTGACAGTTCGGGAAACACCATATATTTT.

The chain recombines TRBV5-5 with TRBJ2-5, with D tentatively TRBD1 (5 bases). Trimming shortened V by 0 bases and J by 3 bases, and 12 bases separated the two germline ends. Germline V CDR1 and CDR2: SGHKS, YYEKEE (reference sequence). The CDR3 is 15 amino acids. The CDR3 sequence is CASSLVRQLKETQYF. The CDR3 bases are TGTGCCAGCAGCTTGGTCCGACAGTTAAAAGAGACCCAGTACTTC.

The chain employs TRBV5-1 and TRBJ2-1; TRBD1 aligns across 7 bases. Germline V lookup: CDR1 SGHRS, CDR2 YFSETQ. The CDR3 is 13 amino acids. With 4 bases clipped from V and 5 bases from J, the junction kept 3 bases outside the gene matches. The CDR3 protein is CASSRQGDNEQFF. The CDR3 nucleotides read TGCGCCAGCAGCCGACAGGGAGACAATGAGCAGTTCTTC.

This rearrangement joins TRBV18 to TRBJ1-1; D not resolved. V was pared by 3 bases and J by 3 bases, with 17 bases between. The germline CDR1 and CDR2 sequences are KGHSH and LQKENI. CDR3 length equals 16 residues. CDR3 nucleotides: TGTGCCAGCTCACCGGACTGGGGAGTAGAGTACACTGAAGCTTTCTTT. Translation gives CASSPDWGVEYTEAFF. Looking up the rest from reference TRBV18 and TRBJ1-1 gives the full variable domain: NAGVMQNPRHLVRRRGQEARLRCSPMKGHSHVYWYRQLPEEGLKFMVYLQKENIIDESGMPKERFSAEFPKEGPSILRIQQVVRGDSAAYFCASSPDWGVEYTEAFFGQGTRLTVV.

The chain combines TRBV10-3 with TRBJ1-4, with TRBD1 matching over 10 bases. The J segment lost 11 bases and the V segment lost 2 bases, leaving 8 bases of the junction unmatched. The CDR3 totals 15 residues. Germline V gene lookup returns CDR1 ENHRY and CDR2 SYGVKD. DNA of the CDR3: TGTGCCATCAGTGAGATGACAGGGGGCGCACGGAAACTGTTTTTT. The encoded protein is CAISEMTGGARKLFF.

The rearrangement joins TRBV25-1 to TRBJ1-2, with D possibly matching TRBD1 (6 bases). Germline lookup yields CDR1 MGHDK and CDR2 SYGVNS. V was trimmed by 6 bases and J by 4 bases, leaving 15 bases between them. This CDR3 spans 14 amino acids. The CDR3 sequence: CASRGGGNLYGYTF. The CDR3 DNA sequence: TGTGCCAGCAGGGGAGGGGGGAACCTCTATGGCTACACCTTC.